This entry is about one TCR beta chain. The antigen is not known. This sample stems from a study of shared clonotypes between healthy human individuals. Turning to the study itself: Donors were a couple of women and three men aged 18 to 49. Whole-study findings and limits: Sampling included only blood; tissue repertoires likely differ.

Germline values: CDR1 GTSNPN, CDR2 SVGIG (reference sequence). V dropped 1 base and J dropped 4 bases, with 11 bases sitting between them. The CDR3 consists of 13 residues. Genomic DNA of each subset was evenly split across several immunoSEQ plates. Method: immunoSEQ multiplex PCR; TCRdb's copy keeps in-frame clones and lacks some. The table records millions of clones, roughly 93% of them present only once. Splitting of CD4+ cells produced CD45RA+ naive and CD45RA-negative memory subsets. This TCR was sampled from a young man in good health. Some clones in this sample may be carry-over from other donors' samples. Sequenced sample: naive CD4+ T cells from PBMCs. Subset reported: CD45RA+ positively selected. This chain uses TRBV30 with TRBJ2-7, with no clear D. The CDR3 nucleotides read TGTGCCTGGAGTGAGGTCTTAGGTTACGAGCAGTACTTC. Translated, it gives CAWSEVLGYEQYF.